This T cell receptor beta chain stems from a study of Graves' ophthalmopathy and Graves' hyperthyroidism. About the study: Calling hyperthyroidism stable required that no ophthalmopathy show up within 18 months of follow-up.

V shed 7 bases, J shed 0 bases, and the junction held 9 bases outside the gene matches. This CDR3 contains 18 residues. The germline V gene has CDR1 SEHNR and CDR2 FQNEAQ (reference sequence). This clonotype has ten or more counts. Amplified TCR beta CDR3 regions were obtained using RNA transcripts as template. Scientists carried out first-round RT-PCR using HTBI primers and then a second-round multiplex PCR. TCRdb used MiXCR to reprocess the multiplex PCR reads, holding one entry per CDR3 protein. The sample shows about 550,000 distinct CDR3 sequences, about two fifths of them seen only once. This clonotype originated in an adult man with Graves' hyperthyroidism. Sample: peripheral blood or thyroid tissue (not recorded which). This chain connects TRBV7-9 to TRBJ2-6; 10 nucleotides match TRBD1. The CDR3 loop is CASTTPRDRGSGANVLTF. The CDR3 DNA follows: TGTGCCAGCACTACCCCCCGGGACAGGGGCTCTGGGGCCAACGTCCTGACTTTC.